This T cell receptor beta chain was observed in a study of spatial heterogeneity in lung cancer (dated by TCRdb to between 2019 and 2020). About the study as a whole: Beta-chain transcripts were consistently detected in greater numbers than alpha-chain transcripts, which likely reflected higher beta-chain transcript abundance. TCR repertoire features were related to nonsynonymous mutation counts determined by whole-exome sequencing of tumor tissue. At surgery, fewer than 250 tumor regions, 61 to 65 matched nontumor lung samples and more than 55 PBMC samples were TCR-sequenced for both alpha and beta chains. TCR alpha and beta repertoires were quantitatively compared across multiple tumor regions, matched nontumor lung and blood in non-small cell lung cancer. In the raw uncorrected reads, each unique combination of TCR and UMI appeared on average more than ten times. Study-wide conclusions, independent of this receptor: Ubiquitous expanded tumor TCRs were detected in blood more often at tumor resection than at routine follow-up. Confirming at a functional level the hypothesis that regional TCRs recognize regional mutations was considered to require additional single-cell paired TCR alpha and beta sequencing.

Libraries were constructed by 5' RACE. The data were produced on a NextSeq 500. In the TCR library protocol, a unique molecular identifier was attached to each TCR cDNA molecule so that PCR and sequencing errors could be corrected. Per the original workflow: Decombinator tools were used for TCR identification, UMI-based error correction and CDR3 extraction. Expanded TCRs were defined as those above a frequency of 2 per 1,000, corresponding to the top 1% of the tumor frequency distribution. Renyi diversity was calculated using the R vegan package after each repertoire was subsampled 100 times to 5,000 TCRs. CDR3 similarity networks were built from amino acid triplet string-kernel similarity, connecting CDR3s with pairwise similarity above 0.82. TCRdb redid the processing of the public reads, applying fastp at Q25 and MiXCR, and retained in-frame beta chains. Under each unique CDR3 protein, matching rows form one entry showing the most common genes and DNA. The V and J calls and clone size come from TCRdb's table, not from the authors' own analysis. This sample holds roughly 75,000 distinct CDR3 sequences; 13% were observed only once. In total, the top ten clones hold approximately 7% of the sample.

The time point label on this specimen signifies: sample taken at primary tumor resection. For TCR sequencing, whole RNA was extracted from tumor and nontumor lung tissue, or from cryopreserved PBMC samples, and no cell sorting was done. The donors were some 70 patients from the lung TRACERx cohort who had early-stage, untreated non-small cell lung cancer. Patients were selected for TCR sequencing only if sufficient RNA was available from at least two tumor regions. Compared with germline, V lacks 5 bases and J lacks 4 bases; bases without a gene match: 2. The germline V gene supplies CDR1 SGHVS and CDR2 FQNEAQ. There are 13 amino acids in the CDR3, from cysteine to phenylalanine inclusive. The only DNA kept is the CDR3, 39 bases in frame from the first base. With regard to this clonotype: Its antigen remains unidentified. Per-base quality was not reported, and no clone a single base away is much larger than it.

The sequence was collected from a male donor with early-stage non-small cell lung cancer. The sequence joins TRBV7-8 to TRBJ2-1, and TRBD1 aligns with 7 junction nucleotides. Sequences were derived from PBMCs, sampled at surgery. The CDR3 loop reads CASSPGQYNEQFF. Here is the DNA: TGTGCCAGCAGCCCGGGACAGTACAATGAGCAGTTCTTC.